One sample yielded the 26 T cell receptor beta chains listed below, sequenced in a study of T cells in Graves' hyperthyroidism and ophthalmopathy. TCR beta CDR3 region amplification was performed from RNA transcripts. First-round RT-PCR of the TCR CDR3 relied on the HTBI primer set. Each CDR3 protein gets one entry after TCRdb re-called the multiplex PCR reads with MiXCR. The sample carries around 500,000 distinct CDR3 sequences, around 15% recorded once. Material for sequencing was blood. The receptors shown here come from a woman in her 30s with Graves' ophthalmopathy.

This clonotype was found many times. The chain combines TRBV6-2 or TRBV6-3 with TRBJ2-5; D assignment may be TRBD1 or TRBD2 (6 bases each). This CDR3 comprises 16 residues. Germline V CDR1 and CDR2: MNHEY, SVGEGT. V lost 0 bases to trimming and J lost 3 bases, with 14 bases between them. The CDR3, as DNA: TGTGCCAGCAGTTACTCAGGGGGAACGGGAGAAGAGACCCAGTACTTC. This encodes CASSYSGGTGEETQYF.

This clonotype came up many times. This rearrangement joins TRBV27 to TRBJ2-7; D tentatively fits TRBD1 or TRBD2 (5 bases each). V was clipped by 3 bases and J by 3 bases, with 15 bases between them. The V gene's germline CDR1 is MNHEY and CDR2 SMNVEV (reference sequence). CDR3 length: 15 amino acids. The CDR3 reads CASSLIWGSVYEQYF. CDR3 nucleotide sequence: TGTGCCAGCAGTTTGATTTGGGGGAGTGTCTACGAGCAGTACTTC.

This clonotype was seen a handful of times. The V call is TRBV20-1, the J call TRBJ2-1; 13 bases map to TRBD2. V gave up 5 bases and J gave up 4 bases; unmatched junction bases: 8. Germline values: CDR1 DFQATT, CDR2 SNEGSKA (reference sequence). CDR3 size: 16 residues. In nucleotides, the CDR3 is TGCAGTGCTGGGGGGACTAGCGGGATCCTTTACAATGAGCAGTTCTTC. This sequence encodes CSAGGTSGILYNEQFF.

This clonotype was seen at least ten times. This chain uses TRBV11-2 with TRBJ2-1; 8 bases line up with TRBD1. The CDR3 is 17 amino acids. Germline V CDR1 and CDR2: SGHAT, FQNNGV. V lost 1 base and J lost 8; bases outside the gene matches: 13. CDR3 in DNA: TGTGCCAGCAGCTTAGGGGCCAGGGGGCGTTTTGGGGATGAGCAGTTCTTC. Amino acids: CASSLGARGRFGDEQFF.

This clonotype was seen a few times. J is TRBJ1-5 and V is TRBV20-1, with no clear D. Germline CDR1 DFQATT, CDR2 SNEGSKA (reference sequence). The CDR3 runs to 15 residues. With 5 bases removed from V and 0 bases from J, the gap between germline ends came to 14 bases. CDR3 residues: CSASTGAYSNQPQHF. In nucleotides, the CDR3 is TGCAGTGCTTCGACGGGAGCCTATAGCAATCAGCCCCAGCATTTT.

In this sample, this clonotype turned up many times. The chain combines TRBV7-2 with TRBJ2-7, with TRBD1 identical over 10 bases. Germline V gene data show CDR1 as SGHTA and CDR2 as FQGNSA. V dropped 3 bases and J dropped 6; count of bases not matched to a gene: 5. The CDR3 covers 14 residues. The DNA of the CDR3 is TGTGCCAGCAGCTTGGACAGGGGGATCTCCGAGCAGTACTTC. This translates into CASSLDRGISEQYF.

The chain recombines TRBV10-3 with TRBJ2-1; TRBD2 is a possible D gene (7 bases). Germline V CDR1 and CDR2: ENHRY, SYGVKD. The CDR3 loop spans 15 amino acids. Trimming took off 3 bases at V and 4 bases at J, with 13 bases between the two ends. The CDR3 sequence: CAISDGGGGYNEQFF. Here the CDR3 DNA reads TGTGCCATCAGTGATGGGGGCGGGGGTTACAATGAGCAGTTCTTC.

This clonotype was seen ten or more times. The J gene is TRBJ2-1, the V gene TRBV20-1, with D perhaps TRBD1 or TRBD2 (5 bases each). CDR1 and CDR2 (germline): DFQATT, SNEGSKA (reference sequence). The CDR3 extends over 18 amino acids. With 3 bases removed from V and 0 bases from J, the gap between germline ends came to 21 bases. DNA for the CDR3: TGCAGTGCTAGGGGGCCAGCGGTAACAGTCATCTCCTACAATGAGCAGTTCTTC. Its translation is CSARGPAVTVISYNEQFF.

This clonotype was seen ten or more times. V usage is TRBV5-1 and J usage is TRBJ2-1; 10 nucleotides line up with TRBD2. Germline V gene lookup returns CDR1 SGHRS and CDR2 YFSETQ. The junction had 4 bases not matched to a gene; V was cut back by 2 bases and J by 5 bases. This CDR3 has 15 residues. The CDR3 reads CASSFGLADDNEQFF. CDR3 DNA: TGCGCCAGCAGCTTCGGACTAGCGGACGACAATGAGCAGTTCTTC. The full variable domain, completed using reference TRBV5-1 and TRBJ2-1, is KAGVTQTPRYLIKTRGQQVTLSCSPISGHRSVSWYQQTPGQGLQFLFEYFSETQRNKGNFPGRFSGRQFSNSRSEMNVSTLELGDSALYLCASSFGLADDNEQFFGPGTRLTVL.

This clonotype was seen many times. The V and J genes are TRBV2 and TRBJ2-7; a possible D gene is TRBD1 (5 bases). Germline loops: CDR1 SNHLY, CDR2 FYNNEI. Between the trimmed V and J ends, which lost 4 bases and 3 bases, there was a span of 10 bases. CDR3 size: 13 residues. The CDR3 reads CASSVGQGYEQYF. DNA of the CDR3: TGTGCCAGCAGTGTCGGGCAGGGCTACGAGCAGTACTTC. The variable domain in full, with the rest retrieved from reference TRBV2 and TRBJ2-7, is EPEVTQTPSHQVTQMGQEVILRCVPISNHLYFYWYRQILGQKVEFLVSFYNNEISEKSEIFDDQFSVERPDGSNFTLKIRSTKLEDSAMYFCASSVGQGYEQYFGPGTRLTVT.

Only a few counts were recorded for this clonotype. The CDR3 DNA reads TGTGCCAGTAGTATAGGCCGTCTTTTAAACGATGAGCAGTTCTTC. Translation: CASSIGRLLNDEQFF. The chain couples TRBV19 to TRBJ2-1; unclear D gene. From germline, CDR1 is LNHDA and CDR2 SQIVND (reference sequence). The CDR3 is 15 amino acids. Trimming pared 1 base from V and 8 bases from J, leaving 15 bases between.

This clonotype was counted many times. This chain joins TRBV6-2 or TRBV6-3 and TRBJ2-5; 9 positions match TRBD1. The CDR3 is 13 amino acids. Trimming took 4 bases from V and 5 from J; bases not matched to a gene: 2. Germline V gene lookup returns CDR1 MNHEY and CDR2 SVGEGT. CDR3 sequence reads: CASSLQGAETQYF. For the CDR3, the DNA is TGTGCCAGCAGTTTACAGGGGGCCGAGACCCAGTACTTC.

The chain combines TRBV20-1 with TRBJ2-7; 13 nucleotides agree with TRBD2. J lost 6 bases, V lost 6 bases, and 11 bases had no gene match. In germline, CDR1 is DFQATT, CDR2 SNEGSKA (reference sequence). The CDR3 spans 15 residues. CDR3 sequence (DNA): TGCAGTGCCGACCGGACTAGCGGGAGACGGGGCGAGCAGTACTTC. This translates into CSADRTSGRRGEQYF.

This chain uses TRBV12-3 or TRBV12-4 with TRBJ2-3; D is ambiguous. This CDR3 is 14 amino acids long. V was shortened by 1 base and J by 0 bases, with 5 bases between the two germline ends. The CDR3 protein is CASSLEISTDTQYF. The CDR3 DNA reads as TGTGCCAGCAGTTTAGAGATTAGCACAGATACGCAGTATTTT.

This clonotype turned up a few times. The chain is built from TRBV14 and TRBJ2-5; D is unclear. Germline-derived CDR1 and CDR2 are SGHDN and FVKESK. CDR3 length: 11 amino acids. Trimming shortened V by 1 base and J by 8 bases, and 5 bases separated the two germline ends. The CDR3 DNA reads as TGTGCCAGCAGCCAAGGGCATACCCAGTACTTC. Its protein is CASSQGHTQYF.

The chain couples TRBV6-2 or TRBV6-3 to TRBJ2-6; 9 nucleotides align to TRBD1. This CDR3 spans 18 amino acids. Germline trimming cut 0 bases from V and 4 bases from J; bases unmatched to any gene: 7. The germline V gene has CDR1 MNHEY and CDR2 SVGEGT. The CDR3 region has the DNA TGTGCCAGCAGTTACTCGCTATACAGGGGGCTGGGGGCCAACGTCCTGACTTTC. Its translation is CASSYSLYRGLGANVLTF.

The sample holds a few counts of this clonotype. The chain is built from TRBV12-3 or TRBV12-4 and TRBJ2-7, with D perhaps being TRBD1 or TRBD2 (5 bases each). V shed 5 bases and J shed 4 bases, with 15 bases lying between them. The CDR3 is 14 residues long. The CDR3, as DNA: TGTGCCAGCAGTCGGGCCGAGGGGCTTTACGAGCAGTACTTC. This gives the protein CASSRAEGLYEQYF.

V usage is TRBV5-1 and J usage is TRBJ2-3; no reliable D call. The CDR3 loop spans 14 amino acids. Germline values: CDR1 SGHRS, CDR2 YFSETQ. The V end lost 0 bases, the J end lost 2 bases, and 7 bases lay between the germline ends. CDR3 loop: CASSLGATTDTQYF. CDR3 sequence (DNA): TGCGCCAGCAGCTTGGGCGCCACCACAGATACGCAGTATTTT.

There are many counts of this clonotype. V gene TRBV3-1 combines with J gene TRBJ1-1, with D maybe TRBD1 (6 bases). Germline-derived CDR1 and CDR2 are LGHDT and YNNKEL (reference sequence). Between the trimmed V and J ends, which lost 6 bases and 2 bases, there was a span of 13 bases. The CDR3 runs to 14 residues. CDR3 loop: CASRKGGLNTEAFF. Written as DNA, the CDR3 is TGTGCCAGCAGAAAGGGGGGGCTCAACACTGAAGCTTTCTTT. Using reference TRBV3-1 and TRBJ1-1 for the parts outside the CDR3, the full variable domain is DTAVSQTPKYLVTQMGNDKSIKCEQNLGHDTMYWYKQDSKKFLKIMFSYNNKELIINETVPNRFSPKSPDKAHLNLHINSLELGDSAVYFCASRKGGLNTEAFFGQGTRLTVV.

This clonotype was picked up many times. This sequence joins TRBV5-1 and TRBJ2-7; possible D gene TRBD1, 6 bases. Trimming pared 4 bases from V and 1 base from J, leaving 15 bases between. The CDR3 totals 15 residues. Germline-derived CDR1 and CDR2 are SGHRS and YFSETQ. CDR3 residues: CASSSSGTPSYEQYF. The CDR3 bases are TGCGCCAGCAGCAGTTCCGGGACACCTTCCTACGAGCAGTACTTC.

In regard to this clonotype: A much larger clone is a single base away; this may be a read error. This rearrangement joins TRBV18 to TRBJ2-1; maybe TRBD1 (6 bases). In germline, CDR1 is KGHSH, CDR2 LQKENI. This CDR3 is built from 15 residues. CDR3 sequence reads: CASSPGYGQYNEQLF. CDR3 nucleotides: TGTGCCAGCTCACCGGGGTATGGACAGTACAATGAGCAGCTCTTC.

This clonotype was observed at least ten times. V usage is TRBV30 and J usage is TRBJ2-7, with 7 nucleotides matching TRBD1. The junction had 8 bases not matched to a gene; V was cut back by 2 bases and J by 4 bases. This CDR3 is 14 amino acids long. Looked up from germline, CDR1 is GTSNPN and CDR2 is SVGIG (reference sequence). CDR3 bases: TGTGCCTGGAGTTCTCCGGGACAGCCATACGAGCAGTACTTC. It specifies CAWSSPGQPYEQYF.

Notes on this clonotype: Here the CDR3 omits its conserved ending phenylalanine or tryptophan, so a read error is the likely source. The J gene is TRBJ1-6, the V gene TRBV4-1; perhaps TRBD1 as D (5 bases). Between the trimmed V and J ends, which lost 4 bases and 9 bases, there was a span of 13 bases. The germline V gene encodes CDR1 MGHRA and CDR2 YSYEKL. This CDR3 contains 14 residues. This CDR3 reads CASSPGGGGSPLHL. The CDR3 DNA reads as TGCGCCAGCAGCCCCGGCGGGGGGGGTTCACCCCTCCACCTT.

This chain connects TRBV27 to TRBJ1-5; a possible D gene is TRBD1 (6 bases). The V and J ends lost 3 bases and 4 bases respectively, with 13 bases between them. Germline-derived CDR1 and CDR2 are MNHEY and SMNVEV (reference sequence). The CDR3 has 15 residues. The DNA for the CDR3 is TGTGCCAGCAGTTTTTCAGGGGCAAATAATCAGCCCCAGCATTTT. Protein: CASSFSGANNQPQHF.

This clonotype was picked up many times. The genes are TRBV12-3 or TRBV12-4 and TRBJ1-5; weak D call: TRBD1 (5 bases). The CDR3 extends over 15 amino acids. V gave up 1 base and J gave up 4 bases, with 11 bases separating them. CDR3 DNA: TGTGCCAGCAGTTTAGGTGACAGAACGAATCAGCCCCAGCATTTT. Translated, it gives CASSLGDRTNQPQHF.

The chain uses TRBV27 and TRBJ2-2; D gene unclear. This CDR3 region has 21 residues. Germline V gene sequence: CDR1 MNHEY, CDR2 SMNVEV (reference sequence). Trimming removed 4 bases at V and 1 base at J, with 28 bases between. The DNA of the CDR3 is TGTGCCAGCAGTTCTCTCCTAATGGTATTCAACTCAGGCCTGAACACCGGGGAGCTGTTTTTT. Its protein is CASSSLLMVFNSGLNTGELFF.